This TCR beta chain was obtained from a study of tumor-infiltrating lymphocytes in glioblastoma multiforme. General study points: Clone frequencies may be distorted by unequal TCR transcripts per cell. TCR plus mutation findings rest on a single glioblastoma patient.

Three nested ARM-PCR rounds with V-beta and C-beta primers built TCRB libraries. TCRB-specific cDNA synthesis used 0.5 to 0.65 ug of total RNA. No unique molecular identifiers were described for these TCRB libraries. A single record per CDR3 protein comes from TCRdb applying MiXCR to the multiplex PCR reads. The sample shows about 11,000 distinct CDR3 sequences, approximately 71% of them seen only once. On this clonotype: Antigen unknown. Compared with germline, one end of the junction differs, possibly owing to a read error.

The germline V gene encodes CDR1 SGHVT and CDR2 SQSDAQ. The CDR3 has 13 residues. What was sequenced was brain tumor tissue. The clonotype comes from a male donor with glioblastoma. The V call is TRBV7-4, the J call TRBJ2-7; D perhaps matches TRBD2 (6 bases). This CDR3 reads CTSSGSSVTCRKF. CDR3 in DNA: TGTACCAGCAGCGGGTCTAGCGTGACTTGTCGTAAATTC.